The TCR beta chain described here comes from a study of blood T cells in healthy people across ages. Regarding the study as a whole: It was held that the diversity estimates obtained from one million T cells were underestimates. For the donors, CMV status was unknown and possibly confounded expanded clonotype changes.

Peripheral blood, about 9.3 milliliters per donor, was collected. For the second PCR, which ran for about 6 to 11 cycles, a sample-barcoded 5' primer and a J-beta primer mix were used. Every cDNA was tagged by a template-switch adaptor with 12 random nucleotides. TCRdb fed the 5' RACE reads into MiXCR, producing one record per CDR3 protein. This table holds 600,000 or so distinct CDR3 sequences, 25% to 30% found once. This CDR3 contains 15 residues. From germline, CDR1 is SNHLY and CDR2 FYNNEI. Trimming stripped 0 bases from V and 5 bases from J, with 8 bases between. This clonotype has a handful of counts. Antigen: not known.

The clonotype originates from a woman at least 80 years old in good health. This chain links TRBV2 with TRBJ1-6, with D tentatively TRBD1 (5 bases). The material sequenced was blood. The CDR3 DNA sequence: TGTGCCAGCAGTGAAGCCAGGGCCGATAATTCACCCCTCCACTTT. It codes for CASSEARADNSPLHF. The full variable domain, its missing parts supplied by reference TRBV2 and TRBJ1-6, is EPEVTQTPSHQVTQMGQEVILRCVPISNHLYFYWYRQILGQKVEFLVSFYNNEISEKSEIFDDQFSVERPDGSNFTLKIRSTKLEDSAMYFCASSEARADNSPLHFGNGTRLTVT.